A selection of T cell receptor beta chains follows, all from one sample in a study of cytomegalovirus exposure and HLA in healthy donors. Only in-frame clones appear in the TCRdb table, and some are missing; sequencing was by immunoSEQ multiplex PCR. This table holds around 200,000 clones, 75% to 90% found once. The sequencing input was PBMCs. The source is a man aged 50 or older in good health and CMV-seronegative. CDR3s include the opening cysteine and the closing phenylalanine or tryptophan. The D gene is left open where the match is weak. Not all rows give a size; the values are once, few, many and, for expanded clones, a class.

V gene,J gene,clone size,D gene,CDR3 DNA,CDR3 protein
TRBV7-8,TRBJ2-7,.,TRBD2,TGTGCCAGCAGCTTAACTAGCGCCTCCTACGAGCAGTACTTC,CASSLTSASYEQYF
TRBV7-9,TRBJ1-3,.,.,TGTGCCAGCAGCCCGACAAATCTCTCTGGAAACACCATATATTTT,CASSPTNLSGNTIYF
TRBV19,TRBJ1-2,.,.,TGTGCCAGTGCCCGGGGAGGTGAAAATGGCTACACCTTC,CASARGGENGYTF
TRBV18,TRBJ2-2,.,TRBD2,TGTGCCAGCTCACCCCAGCCTAGCGGGGGGGCGTCCAACACCGGGGAGCTGTTTTTT,CASSPQPSGGASNTGELFF
TRBV9,TRBJ2-5,.,.,TGTGCCAGCAGCTCCGGGACTGCATATCAAGAGACCCAGTACTTC,CASSSGTAYQETQYF
TRBV5-1,TRBJ2-5,.,TRBD1,TGCGCCAGCACCCGGGACAGGGGTGAAGAGACCCAGTACTTC,CASTRDRGEETQYF
TRBV2,TRBJ2-7,few,TRBD1,TGTGCCAGCAGTGATGAAAGGGGGCCCTACGAGCAGTACTTC,CASSDERGPYEQYF
TRBV4-2,TRBJ2-1,.,TRBD1,TGTGCCAGCAGCCAAAGTTCGGGACAGGGAGGCAATGAGCAGTTCTTC,CASSQSSGQGGNEQFF
TRBV28,TRBJ2-7,.,TRBD2,TGTGCCAGCAGTTTTAGCGGGAGCCTCCGCGAGCAGTACTTC,CASSFSGSLREQYF
TRBV21-1,TRBJ2-1,.,.,TGTGCCAGCAGCAAAGGCGGGAGGGTATGCTACAATGAGCAGTTCTTC,CASSKGGRVCYNEQFF
TRBV2,TRBJ2-3,.,TRBD2,TGTGCCAGCAGTCCGGGACTAGCGGGGGAAACAGATACGCAGTATTTT,CASSPGLAGETDTQYF
TRBV28,TRBJ2-7,few,.,TGTGCCAGCACCTTGGGTGGGGCCCTAACCTACGAGCAGTACTTC,CASTLGGALTYEQYF
TRBV2,TRBJ2-5,.,TRBD2,TGTGCCAGCAGTGAAGCGACAGCGGGGGGGCAAGAGACCCAGTACTTC,CASSEATAGGQETQYF
TRBV7-3,TRBJ2-7,.,TRBD1,TGTGCCAGCAGCTTAAAAGGGGCCGATGGGACAGGGGTTTTATACGAGCAGTACTTC,CASSLKGADGTGVLYEQYF
TRBV5-1,TRBJ2-5,once,.,TGCGCCAGCAGCTCCGGACAGCAAGAGACCCAGTACTTC,CASSSGQQETQYF
TRBV28,TRBJ1-1,.,TRBD1,TGTGCCAGCACCTTACAGGGGAAGGCTGAAGCTTTCTTT,CASTLQGKAEAFF
TRBV6-6,TRBJ1-2,.,TRBD1,TGTGCCAGCAGTTCGACAGGGGGCGGCTACACCTTC,CASSSTGGGYTF
TRBV11-2,TRBJ2-7,.,.,TGTGCCAGCAGCCGCCGAGGCGGGACGGCGGATAACTACGAGCAGTACTTC,CASSRRGGTADNYEQYF
TRBV18,TRBJ1-2,.,.,TGTGCCAGCTCAGACACCCTTCCAACTGCCTATGGCTACACCTTC,CASSDTLPTAYGYTF
TRBV6-1,TRBJ1-2,once,.,TGTGCCAGCGAGGGGGTCAACTATGGCTACACCTTC,CASEGVNYGYTF
TRBV7-2,TRBJ2-5,.,.,TGTGCCAGCAGCTTAGGGGGGCTTGGGGAGACCCAGTACTTC,CASSLGGLGETQYF
TRBV4-3,TRBJ1-2,.,TRBD1,TGCGCCAGCAGCCGAAAAGGGGGCTCGAGCTACACCTTC,CASSRKGGSSYTF
TRBV11-2,TRBJ2-2,.,.,TGTGCCAGCAGCCCCCTGACTAGTACGACCGGGGAGCTGTTTTTT,CASSPLTSTTGELFF
TRBV7-2,TRBJ1-2,.,.,TGTGCCAGCAGCTTAATGGAGACGCAAAACTATGGCTACACCTTC,CASSLMETQNYGYTF
TRBV7-8,TRBJ2-3,.,TRBD2,TGTGCCAGCAGCTCTACCCTAGCGGTAACGTACACAGATACGCAGTATTTT,CASSSTLAVTYTDTQYF
TRBV2,TRBJ2-3,.,TRBD2,TGTGCCAGCACAGAGGGGGGACTAGTAGATGGTACGCAGTATTTT,CASTEGGLVDGTQYF
TRBV15,TRBJ2-5,.,.,TGTGCCACCAGCAGAGATCGAGGCGGCCAAGAGACCCAGTACTTC,CATSRDRGGQETQYF